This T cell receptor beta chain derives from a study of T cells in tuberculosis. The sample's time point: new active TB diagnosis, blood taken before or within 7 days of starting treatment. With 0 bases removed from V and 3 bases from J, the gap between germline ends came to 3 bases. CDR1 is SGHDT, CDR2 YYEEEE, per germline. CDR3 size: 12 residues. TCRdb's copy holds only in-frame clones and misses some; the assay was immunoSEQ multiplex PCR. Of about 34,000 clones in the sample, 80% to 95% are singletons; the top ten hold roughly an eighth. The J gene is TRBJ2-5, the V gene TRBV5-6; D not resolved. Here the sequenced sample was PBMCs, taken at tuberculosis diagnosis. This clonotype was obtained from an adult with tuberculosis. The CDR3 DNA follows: TGTGCCAGCAGCTTGGTAGAAGAGACCCAGTACTTC. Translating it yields CASSLVEETQYF.